This T cell receptor beta chain was obtained from a study of blood T cell repertoires in COVID-19. V was cut by 4 bases and J by 4 bases, with 17 bases left in between. The germline V gene encodes CDR1 SGDLS and CDR2 YYNGEE. The CDR3 is 15 residues long. Assay: immunoSEQ multiplex PCR; the TCRdb copy retains only in-frame clones and omits some. The table has 200,000 or so clones, about nine tenths seen once; the top ten hold 2.2%. This chain links TRBV9 with TRBJ1-2; possible D gene TRBD1, 5 bases. This clonotype originated in a woman in her fifties or sixties with acute or convalescent COVID-19. The sample taken for sequencing was peripheral blood. The CDR3 nucleotides read TGTGCCAGCAGCAGAGGGACTTCTGAACCCTATGGCTACACCTTC. Translation gives CASSRGTSEPYGYTF. Using reference TRBV9 and TRBJ1-2 for the parts outside the CDR3, the full variable domain is DSGVTQTPKHLITATGQRVTLRCSPRSGDLSVYWYQQSLDQGLQFLIQYYNGEERAKGNILERFSAQQFPDLHSELNLSSLELGDSALYFCASSRGTSEPYGYTFGSGTRLTVV.